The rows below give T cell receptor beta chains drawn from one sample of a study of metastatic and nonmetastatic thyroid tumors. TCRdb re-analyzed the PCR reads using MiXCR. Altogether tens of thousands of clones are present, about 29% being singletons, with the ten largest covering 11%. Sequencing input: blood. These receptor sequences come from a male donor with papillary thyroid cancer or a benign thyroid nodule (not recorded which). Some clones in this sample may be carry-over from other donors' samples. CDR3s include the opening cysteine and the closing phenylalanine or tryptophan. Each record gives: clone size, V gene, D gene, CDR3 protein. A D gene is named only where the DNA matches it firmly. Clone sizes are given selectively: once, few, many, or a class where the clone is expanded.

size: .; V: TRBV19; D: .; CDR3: CASSIAYGENSPLHF
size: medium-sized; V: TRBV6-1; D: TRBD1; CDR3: CASSPQGAFHEQYF
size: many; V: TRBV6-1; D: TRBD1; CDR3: CASGPDRGNHNEQFF
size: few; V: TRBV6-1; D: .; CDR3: CASSLQWSPNYEQYF
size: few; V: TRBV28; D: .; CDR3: CASSFRGTFNEQFF
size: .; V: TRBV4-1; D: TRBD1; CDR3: CASSRTGVGNQPQHF
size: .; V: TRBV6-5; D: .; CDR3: CASSYRRPNQETQYF
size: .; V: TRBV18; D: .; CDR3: CASSTSTEGADTQYF
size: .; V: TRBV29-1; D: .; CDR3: CSVDPNYRGYTF
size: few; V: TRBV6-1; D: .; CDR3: CASSESLLNTEAFF
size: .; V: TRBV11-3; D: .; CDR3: CASSLAGTNTGELFF